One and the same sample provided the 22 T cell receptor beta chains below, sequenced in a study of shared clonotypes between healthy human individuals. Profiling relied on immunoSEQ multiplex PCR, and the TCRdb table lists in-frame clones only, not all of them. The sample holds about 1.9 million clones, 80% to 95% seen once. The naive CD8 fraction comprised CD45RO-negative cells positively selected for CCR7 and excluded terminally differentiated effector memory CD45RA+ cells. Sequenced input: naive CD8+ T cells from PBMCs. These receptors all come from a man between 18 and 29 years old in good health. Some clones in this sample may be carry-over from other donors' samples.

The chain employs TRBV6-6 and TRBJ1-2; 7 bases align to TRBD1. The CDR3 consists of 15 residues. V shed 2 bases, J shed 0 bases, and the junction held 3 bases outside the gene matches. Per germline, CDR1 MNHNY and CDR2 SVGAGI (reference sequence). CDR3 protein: CASSYEGAANYGYTF. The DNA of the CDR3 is TGTGCCAGCAGTTACGAGGGGGCTGCTAACTATGGCTACACCTTC.

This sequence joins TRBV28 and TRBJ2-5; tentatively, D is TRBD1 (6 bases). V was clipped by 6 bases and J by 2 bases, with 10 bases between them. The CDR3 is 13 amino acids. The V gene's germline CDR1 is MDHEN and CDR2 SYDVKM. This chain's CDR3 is CASRYQGQETQYF. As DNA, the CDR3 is TGTGCCAGCAGATACCAGGGGCAAGAGACCCAGTACTTC.

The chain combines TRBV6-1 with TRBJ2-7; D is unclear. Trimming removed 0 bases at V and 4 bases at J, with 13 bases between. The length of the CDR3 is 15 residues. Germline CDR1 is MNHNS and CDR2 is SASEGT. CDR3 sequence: CASSEARQNPYEQYF. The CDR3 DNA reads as TGTGCCAGCAGTGAAGCGCGGCAGAATCCATACGAGCAGTACTTC.

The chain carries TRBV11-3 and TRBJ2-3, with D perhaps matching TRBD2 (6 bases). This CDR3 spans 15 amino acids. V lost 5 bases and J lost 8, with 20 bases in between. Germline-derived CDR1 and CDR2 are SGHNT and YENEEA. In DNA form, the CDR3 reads TGTGCCAGCAGCGGGGGACTCCCAGGACGTGGTACGCAGTATTTT. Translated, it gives CASSGGLPGRGTQYF.

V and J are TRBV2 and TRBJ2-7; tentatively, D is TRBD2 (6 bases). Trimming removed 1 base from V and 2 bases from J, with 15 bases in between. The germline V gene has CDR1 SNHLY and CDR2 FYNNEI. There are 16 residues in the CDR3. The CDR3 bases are TGTGCCAGCAGTGAAGGTCGGCTAGCGCTGACCTACGAGCAGTACTTC. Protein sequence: CASSEGRLALTYEQYF.

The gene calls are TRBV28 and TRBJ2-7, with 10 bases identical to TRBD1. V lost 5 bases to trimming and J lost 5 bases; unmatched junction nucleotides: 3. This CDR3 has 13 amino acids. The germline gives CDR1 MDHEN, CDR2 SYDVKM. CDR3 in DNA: TGTGCCAGCAGTCTGACAGGGGGCGACGAGCAGTACTTC. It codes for CASSLTGGDEQYF.

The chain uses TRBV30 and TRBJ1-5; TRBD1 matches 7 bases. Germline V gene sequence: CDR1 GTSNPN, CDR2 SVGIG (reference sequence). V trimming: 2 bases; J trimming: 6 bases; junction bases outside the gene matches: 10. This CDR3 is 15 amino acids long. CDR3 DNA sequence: TGTGCCTGGAGTTCACCGCCAGGGGGTCCTCAGCCCCAGCATTTT. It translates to CAWSSPPGGPQPQHF.

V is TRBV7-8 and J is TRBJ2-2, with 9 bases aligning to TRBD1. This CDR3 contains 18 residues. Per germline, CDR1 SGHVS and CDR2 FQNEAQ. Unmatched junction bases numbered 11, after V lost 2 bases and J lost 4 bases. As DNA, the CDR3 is TGTGCCAGCAGCTTAAGAGGAAGGGACAGGGTCGGCACCGGGGAGCTGTTTTTT. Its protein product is CASSLRGRDRVGTGELFF.

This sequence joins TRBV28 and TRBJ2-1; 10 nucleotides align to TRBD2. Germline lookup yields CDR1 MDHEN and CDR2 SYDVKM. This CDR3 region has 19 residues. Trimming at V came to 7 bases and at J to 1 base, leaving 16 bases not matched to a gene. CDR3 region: CASTHLGLAEEGSYNEQFF. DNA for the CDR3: TGTGCCAGCACCCACCTCGGACTAGCGGAAGAGGGATCCTACAATGAGCAGTTCTTC.

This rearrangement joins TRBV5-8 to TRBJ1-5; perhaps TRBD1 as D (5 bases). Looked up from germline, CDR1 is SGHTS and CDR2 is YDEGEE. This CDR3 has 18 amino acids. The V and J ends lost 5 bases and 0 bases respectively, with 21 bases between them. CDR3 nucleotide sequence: TGTGCCAGCAGTCCCCACACGGCGGGGCTAAATAGCAATCAGCCCCAGCATTTT. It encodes CASSPHTAGLNSNQPQHF.

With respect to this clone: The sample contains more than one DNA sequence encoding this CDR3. DNA of the CDR3: TGTGCCAGCAGCTTGGCTGGGGAAGCTTTCTTT. Its protein is CASSLAGEAFF. The chain employs TRBV5-6 and TRBJ1-1, with D unclear. CDR1 and CDR2 from the germline V gene are SGHDT and YYEEEE. Trimming removed 0 bases from V and 8 bases from J, with 5 bases in between. The CDR3 loop spans 11 amino acids.

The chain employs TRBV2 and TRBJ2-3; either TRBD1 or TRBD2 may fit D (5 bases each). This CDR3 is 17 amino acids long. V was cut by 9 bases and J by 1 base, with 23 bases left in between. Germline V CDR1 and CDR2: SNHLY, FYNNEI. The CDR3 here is CARWSGTRAGGTDTQYF. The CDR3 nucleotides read TGTGCCAGATGGTCCGGGACCAGGGCTGGGGGCACAGATACGCAGTATTTT.

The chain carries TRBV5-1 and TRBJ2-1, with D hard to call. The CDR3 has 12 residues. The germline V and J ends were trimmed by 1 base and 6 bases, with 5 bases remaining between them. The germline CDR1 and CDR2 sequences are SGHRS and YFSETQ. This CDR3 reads CASSLYSNEQFF. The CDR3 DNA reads TGCGCCAGCAGCTTGTACTCCAATGAGCAGTTCTTC.

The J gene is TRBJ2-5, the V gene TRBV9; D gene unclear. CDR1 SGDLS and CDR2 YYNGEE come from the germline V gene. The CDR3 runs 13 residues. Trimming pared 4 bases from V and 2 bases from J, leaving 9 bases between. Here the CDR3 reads CASSLRTQETQYF. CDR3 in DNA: TGTGCCAGCAGCTTGCGGACGCAAGAGACCCAGTACTTC.

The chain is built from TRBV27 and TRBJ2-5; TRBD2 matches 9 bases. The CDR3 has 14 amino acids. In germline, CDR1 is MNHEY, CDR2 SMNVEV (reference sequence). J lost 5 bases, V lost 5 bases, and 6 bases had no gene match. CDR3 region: CASSPSGRRETQYF. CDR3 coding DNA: TGTGCCAGCAGTCCCAGCGGGAGGAGGGAGACCCAGTACTTC.

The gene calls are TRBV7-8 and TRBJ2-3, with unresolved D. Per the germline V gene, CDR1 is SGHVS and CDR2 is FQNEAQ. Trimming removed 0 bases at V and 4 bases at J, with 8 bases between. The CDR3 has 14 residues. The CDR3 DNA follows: TGTGCCAGCAGCTTAGCGGTCCGGGCAGATACGCAGTATTTT. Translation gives CASSLAVRADTQYF.

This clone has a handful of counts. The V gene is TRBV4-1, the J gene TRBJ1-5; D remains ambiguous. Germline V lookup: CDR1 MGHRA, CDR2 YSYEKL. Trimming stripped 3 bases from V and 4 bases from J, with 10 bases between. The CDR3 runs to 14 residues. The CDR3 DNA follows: TGCGCCAGCAGCCACCGGAGGTTTAATCAGCCCCAGCATTTT. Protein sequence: CASSHRRFNQPQHF.

Here the CDR3 reads CASYQGQGNRYGYTF. The CDR3 nucleotides read TGTGCCAGCTACCAAGGACAGGGAAATCGCTATGGCTACACCTTC. The V gene is TRBV19, the J gene TRBJ1-2, with 8 bases lining up with TRBD1. CDR3 length: 15 residues. Losses at the gene ends were 9 bases for V and 4 bases for J; bases not matched to a gene: 13. CDR1 is LNHDA, CDR2 SQIVND, per germline (reference sequence).

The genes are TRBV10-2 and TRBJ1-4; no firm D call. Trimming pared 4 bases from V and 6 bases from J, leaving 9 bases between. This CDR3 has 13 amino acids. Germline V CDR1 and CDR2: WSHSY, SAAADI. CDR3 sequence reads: CASSVDPDEKLFF. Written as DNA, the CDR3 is TGCGCCAGCAGTGTTGATCCGGATGAAAAACTGTTTTTT.

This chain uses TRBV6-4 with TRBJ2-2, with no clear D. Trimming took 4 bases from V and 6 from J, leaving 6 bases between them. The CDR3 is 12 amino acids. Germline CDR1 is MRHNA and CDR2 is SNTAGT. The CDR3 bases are TGTGCCAGCAGTGCTCACCCCGGGGAGCTGTTTTTT. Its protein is CASSAHPGELFF.

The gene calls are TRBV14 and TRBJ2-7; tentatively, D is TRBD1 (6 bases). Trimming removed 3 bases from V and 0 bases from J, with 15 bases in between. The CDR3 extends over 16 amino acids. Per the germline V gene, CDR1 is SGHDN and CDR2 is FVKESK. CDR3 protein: CASSQTGQRSSYEQYF. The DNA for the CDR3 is TGTGCCAGCAGCCAGACTGGACAGCGGAGCTCCTACGAGCAGTACTTC. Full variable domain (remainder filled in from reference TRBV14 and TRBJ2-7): EAGVTQFPSHSVIEKGQTVTLRCDPISGHDNLYWYRRVMGKEIKFLLHFVKESKQDESGMPNNRFLAERTGGTYSTLKVQPAELEDSGVYFCASSQTGQRSSYEQYFGPGTRLTVT.

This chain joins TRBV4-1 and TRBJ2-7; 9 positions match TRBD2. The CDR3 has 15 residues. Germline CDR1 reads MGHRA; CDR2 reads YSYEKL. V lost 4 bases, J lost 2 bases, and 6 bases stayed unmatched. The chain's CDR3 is CASSLLAGATYEQYF. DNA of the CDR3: TGCGCCAGCAGCCTATTAGCGGGAGCCACCTACGAGCAGTACTTC.